What follows are 32 T cell receptor beta chains derived from one specimen sequenced in a study of shared clonotypes between healthy human individuals. This table comes from immunoSEQ multiplex PCR, and its TCRdb copy is limited to in-frame clones, with some not included. Found here are some 600,000 clones, 90% to 97% of them singletons; the top ten hold about 0.12%. Naive CD8 cells lacked CD45RO and underwent positive selection for CCR7, leaving out terminally differentiated effector memory CD45RA+ cells. Sequencing was done on a sample of naive CD8+ T cells sorted from blood. The receptors come from a woman younger than 45 in good health.

The V and J genes are TRBV28 and TRBJ1-1, with D possibly being TRBD1 (6 bases). This CDR3 region has 15 residues. Trimming took off 5 bases at V and 1 base at J, with 14 bases between the two ends. Germline assignment: CDR1 MDHEN and CDR2 SYDVKM. The CDR3, as DNA: TGTGCCAGCAGTCCCCAAGGGACACCGAACACTGAAGCTTTCTTT. Translating it yields CASSPQGTPNTEAFF.

The chain combines TRBV19 with TRBJ2-2, with no clear D. This CDR3 is built from 15 residues. Trimming took 3 bases from V and 1 from J, leaving 9 bases between them. Germline V gene sequence: CDR1 LNHDA, CDR2 SQIVND (reference sequence). This chain's CDR3 is CASSIEAMNTGELFF. The CDR3 coding sequence is TGTGCCAGTAGTATTGAGGCGATGAACACCGGGGAGCTGTTTTTT.

This chain links TRBV2 with TRBJ2-5; D perhaps matches TRBD2 (6 bases). CDR1 and CDR2 (germline): SNHLY, FYNNEI. This CDR3 region has 12 residues. Trimming pared 4 bases from V and 5 bases from J, leaving 8 bases between. The CDR3 region is CASSAGGETQYF. The CDR3 DNA reads as TGTGCCAGCAGTGCTGGAGGGGAGACCCAGTACTTC.

The table lists this clone with a count of one. The chain uses TRBV10-1 and TRBJ2-7; TRBD2 is a possible D gene (6 bases). This CDR3 contains 14 residues. Germline V CDR1 and CDR2: WNHNN, SYGVQD (reference sequence). V gave up 5 bases and J gave up 3 bases, with 14 bases separating them. The CDR3 spells CASSSAGTDYEQYF. CDR3 sequence (DNA): TGCGCCAGCAGTTCCGCGGGGACCGACTACGAGCAGTACTTC.

Here the CDR3 reads CASRSTRDRGNTGELFF. The CDR3 coding sequence is TGTGCCAGCAGATCTACCCGGGACAGGGGGAACACCGGGGAGCTGTTTTTT. The rearrangement uses TRBV28 and TRBJ2-2; 10 bases fit TRBD1. The CDR3 runs to 17 residues. Germline assignment: CDR1 MDHEN and CDR2 SYDVKM. With V trimmed by 6 bases and J by 1 base, 8 bases remained unmatched.

This CDR3 reads CASSLPGFGNEQFF. CDR3 DNA: TGTGCCAGCAGTTTACCCGGATTTGGGAATGAGCAGTTCTTC. V and J are TRBV27 and TRBJ2-1, with unresolved D. Germline V gene lookup returns CDR1 MNHEY and CDR2 SMNVEV (reference sequence). Between the trimmed V and J ends, which lost 2 bases and 7 bases, there was a span of 12 bases. This CDR3 has 14 amino acids.

V and J are TRBV30 and TRBJ2-4; D not resolved. The germline V and J ends were trimmed by 0 bases and 7 bases, with 16 bases remaining between them. CDR1 and CDR2 (germline): GTSNPN, SVGIG (reference sequence). The CDR3 sequence is 15 residues long. The CDR3 nucleotides are TGTGCCTGGAGTGTACCTGCCGCCGTCTTTAACATTCAGTACTTC. It codes for CAWSVPAAVFNIQYF.

This clone appeared a single time. The chain joins TRBV27 to TRBJ1-5; no definite D call. CDR1 is MNHEY and CDR2 is SMNVEV in the germline V gene (reference sequence). Deletions cut 5 bases from V and 1 base from J, with 6 bases between. The CDR3 has 13 amino acids. The CDR3 DNA reads TGTGCCAGCAGTCTCATGAGCAATCAGCCCCAGCATTTT. Amino acid sequence: CASSLMSNQPQHF.

The gene calls are TRBV19 and TRBJ1-5, with D possibly being TRBD1 (5 bases). The germline V and J ends were trimmed by 0 bases and 7 bases, with 13 bases remaining between them. The CDR3 is 15 residues long. In germline, CDR1 is LNHDA, CDR2 SQIVND (reference sequence). CDR3 sequence (DNA): TGTGCCAGTAGTATAGATGGGGGTGCAGGGCAGCCCCAGCATTTT. Translating it yields CASSIDGGAGQPQHF.

The chain carries TRBV5-6 and TRBJ2-7; D could derive from TRBD1 or TRBD2 (6 bases each). V lost 6 bases and J lost 2, with 15 bases in between. The CDR3 runs 14 residues. The germline CDR1 and CDR2 sequences are SGHDT and YYEEEE. The CDR3, as DNA: TGTGCCAGCACCCCCGGGGGCAGCACCTACGAGCAGTACTTC. Translated: CASTPGGSTYEQYF.

V and J are TRBV7-6 and TRBJ1-5; D remains unclear. V dropped 5 bases and J dropped 6 bases, with 17 bases sitting between them. Germline lookup yields CDR1 SGHVS and CDR2 FNYEAQ. CDR3 length: 15 residues. As DNA, the CDR3 is TGTGCCAGCAGCCTCCGGGCAGGCCCTACTCAGCCCCAGCATTTT. Encoded protein: CASSLRAGPTQPQHF.

This rearrangement joins TRBV7-6 to TRBJ1-1; D ambiguous. V lost 7 bases and J lost 1, with 10 bases in between. The CDR3 contains 13 residues. Germline V CDR1 and CDR2: SGHVS, FNYEAQ. CDR3 sequence (DNA): TGTGCCAGCACCGCAGAAAGGAACACTGAAGCTTTCTTT. Translation: CASTAERNTEAFF.

This clone was detected only once. Different DNA sequences within this sample yield the same CDR3. The chain recombines TRBV29-1 with TRBJ2-7; tentative D call: TRBD1 (6 bases). The CDR3 has 12 amino acids. V gave up 1 base and J gave up 6 bases, with 10 bases separating them. Per germline, CDR1 SQVTM and CDR2 ANQGSEA. CDR3 coding DNA: TGCAGCGTTGAAGCAGGGGTAGGCGAGCAGTACTTC. Translated, it gives CSVEAGVGEQYF.

This clone appeared a single time. This chain uses TRBV7-9 with TRBJ2-2; no reliable D call. CDR3 size: 16 residues. CDR1 SEHNR and CDR2 FQNEAQ come from the germline V gene (reference sequence). Trimming took 1 base from V and 1 from J, leaving 10 bases between them. Here the CDR3 DNA reads TGTGCCAGCAGCTTAGGACAAGGCCAGAACACCGGGGAGCTGTTTTTT. It specifies CASSLGQGQNTGELFF.

This clone was detected a few times. Other nucleotide sequences from this sample produce the same CDR3. The V gene is TRBV19, the J gene TRBJ2-7, with 11 nucleotides matching TRBD1. This CDR3 is 14 amino acids long. Germline CDR1 reads LNHDA; CDR2 reads SQIVND (reference sequence). V dropped 5 bases and J dropped 3; count of bases not matched to a gene: 3. CDR3 DNA: TGTGCCAGTAGTTGGGGGACAGGGGGCTACGAGCAGTACTTC. Protein sequence: CASSWGTGGYEQYF.

This clone has only a few counts. The chain links TRBV4-2 to TRBJ1-5; D remains ambiguous. The CDR3 extends over 13 amino acids. The V end lost 0 bases, the J end lost 9 bases, and 9 bases lay between the germline ends. From germline, CDR1 is LGHNA and CDR2 YNFKEQ. This chain's CDR3 is CASSQDLELPQHF. As DNA, the CDR3 is TGTGCCAGCAGCCAAGATTTGGAGTTGCCCCAGCATTTT.

V and J are TRBV27 and TRBJ2-7; perhaps D is TRBD1 or TRBD2 (5 bases each). V lost 3 bases and J lost 5, with 14 bases in between. CDR1 MNHEY and CDR2 SMNVEV come from the germline V gene (reference sequence). This CDR3 is 14 amino acids long. Here the CDR3 reads CASSLIGAADEQYF. The DNA for the CDR3 is TGTGCCAGCAGTTTGATCGGGGCAGCGGACGAGCAGTACTTC.

The gene calls are TRBV21-1 and TRBJ2-7; the table gives TRBD2 as D, unverified against the DNA. TRBV21-1 is termed a pseudogene. The CDR3 has 15 amino acids. The CDR3 coding sequence is TGTGCCAGCAGCAGTAGGACTAGCGGGCGTCGGGGGCAGTACTTC. Protein product: CASSSRTSGRRGQYF.

The genes are TRBV6-5 and TRBJ2-7, with TRBD1 matching 11 bases. The CDR3 loop spans 16 amino acids. Germline-derived CDR1 and CDR2 are MNHEY and SVGAGI. The V and J ends lost 0 bases and 3 bases, in that order; junction bases with no gene match: 4. The CDR3 reads CASSYSRDRGDYEQYF. CDR3 nucleotides: TGTGCCAGCAGTTACTCGAGGGACAGGGGGGACTACGAGCAGTACTTC.

The DNA of the CDR3 is TGTGCCAGCAGCACGCCCGGAGAGCGGAGTGCCTATGAGCAGTTCTTC. Translating it yields CASSTPGERSAYEQFF. The chain combines TRBV28 with TRBJ2-1; maybe TRBD2 (5 bases). Trimming cost V 6 bases and J 8 bases, with 23 bases left between them. CDR1 is MDHEN and CDR2 is SYDVKM in the germline V gene. The CDR3 is 16 residues long.

The chain recombines TRBV28 with TRBJ1-2, with TRBD1 identical over 10 bases. This CDR3 spans 12 amino acids. CDR1 MDHEN and CDR2 SYDVKM come from the germline V gene. The J segment lost 8 bases and the V segment lost 5 bases, leaving 2 bases of the junction unmatched. The CDR3 loop is CASSTTGGGYTF. The CDR3 region has the DNA TGTGCCAGCAGTACGACAGGGGGCGGCTACACCTTC.

A single count supports this clone. The rearrangement uses TRBV7-8 and TRBJ2-7; D is tentatively TRBD1 or TRBD2 (5 bases each). The V end was cut by 3 bases, the J end by 3 bases, with 9 bases between. The germline CDR1 and CDR2 sequences are SGHVS and FQNEAQ. This CDR3 has 13 residues. In DNA, the CDR3 is TGTGCCAGCAGCTTGGGGACCCTCTACGAGCAGTACTTC. Protein product: CASSLGTLYEQYF.

The CDR3 is CASSLGEYQPQHF. CDR3 bases: TGTGCCAGCAGCTTAGGAGAATATCAGCCCCAGCATTTT. The genes are TRBV13 and TRBJ1-5; D not certain. The length of the CDR3 is 13 residues. V gave up 0 bases and J gave up 5 bases, with 5 bases separating them. Germline V gene lookup returns CDR1 PRHDT and CDR2 FYEKMQ (reference sequence). Combining the CDR3 with reference TRBV13 and TRBJ1-5 gives the whole variable domain AAGVIQSPRHLIKEKRETATLKCYPIPRHDTVYWYQQGPGQDPQFLISFYEKMQSDKGSIPDRFSAQQFSDYHSELNMSSLELGDSALYFCASSLGEYQPQHFGDGTRLSIL.

The chain carries TRBV28 and TRBJ2-7; 10 bases align to TRBD1. J gave up 2 bases and V 8 bases, and 3 bases lay outside the gene matches. The CDR3 covers 13 residues. Germline CDR1 and CDR2: MDHEN and SYDVKM. The CDR3 region has the DNA TGTGCCAGCCGGGACAGGGGAACCTACGAGCAGTACTTC. Translated, it gives CASRDRGTYEQYF.

V and J are TRBV19 and TRBJ2-2; TRBD1 agrees at 7 bases. V dropped 4 bases and J dropped 0; count of bases not matched to a gene: 5. The CDR3 has 16 amino acids. Germline CDR1 and CDR2: LNHDA and SQIVND (reference sequence). CDR3 loop: CASSTLDRTNTGELFF. The CDR3 DNA reads TGTGCCAGTAGTACACTGGACAGGACGAACACCGGGGAGCTGTTTTTT.

The genes are TRBV10-1 and TRBJ2-3, with 8 bases lining up with TRBD2. Trimming took 5 bases from V and 5 from J; bases not matched to a gene: 9. This CDR3 spans 15 amino acids. From germline, CDR1 is WNHNN and CDR2 SYGVQD (reference sequence). This CDR3 is CASSPGLALEDTQYF. CDR3 nucleotides: TGCGCCAGCAGTCCCGGACTAGCTTTGGAAGATACGCAGTATTTT.

V and J are TRBV5-6 and TRBJ2-7; 10 positions match TRBD1. Germline CDR1 is SGHDT and CDR2 is YYEEEE. V lost 0 bases to trimming and J lost 2 bases; unmatched junction nucleotides: 5. This CDR3 contains 16 residues. CDR3 DNA sequence: TGTGCCAGCAGCTTGGATTTTGGGACAGGGGCCTACGAGCAGTACTTC. Amino acid sequence: CASSLDFGTGAYEQYF.

V and J are TRBV11-2 and TRBJ2-3, with 9 bases matching TRBD2. V gave up 4 bases and J gave up 0 bases; unmatched junction bases: 5. The CDR3 is 16 residues long. The germline CDR1 and CDR2 sequences are SGHAT and FQNNGV. As DNA, the CDR3 is TGTGCCAGCAGCTCCACCGGGACTAGCAGCACAGATACGCAGTATTTT. Translating it yields CASSSTGTSSTDTQYF. Drawing the rest from reference TRBV11-2 and TRBJ2-3, the complete variable domain is EAGVAQSPRYKIIEKRQSVAFWCNPISGHATLYWYQQILGQGPKLLIQFQNNGVVDDSQLPKDRFSAERLKGVDSTLKIQPAKLEDSAVYLCASSSTGTSSTDTQYFGPGTRLTVL.

The chain is built from TRBV27 and TRBJ2-7, with D possibly being TRBD2 (6 bases). This CDR3 contains 14 residues. Per the germline V gene, CDR1 is MNHEY and CDR2 is SMNVEV (reference sequence). Trimming cost V 6 bases and J 6 bases, with 18 bases left between them. CDR3 coding DNA: TGTGCCAGCAGATACTCCGGGGGAGGAAGCGAGCAGTACTTC. Translation: CASRYSGGGSEQYF.

The chain has TRBV6-5 and TRBJ1-5; no clear D gene. The germline V gene has CDR1 MNHEY and CDR2 SVGAGI. This CDR3 has 15 amino acids. V was clipped by 8 bases and J by 0 bases, with 14 bases between them. The CDR3 reads CASRVTVYSNQPQHF. The CDR3 nucleotides read TGTGCCAGCCGCGTAACAGTTTATAGCAATCAGCCCCAGCATTTT.

This clone was observed a single time. This sequence joins TRBV6-1 and TRBJ1-2, with a weak D call TRBD1 (5 bases). Germline V gives CDR1 MNHNS, CDR2 SASEGT. The V end lost 3 bases, the J end lost 8 bases, and 10 bases lay between the germline ends. This CDR3 region has 12 residues. The CDR3 DNA sequence: TGTGCCAGCAGTGACAAAAACAGGGGCTACACCTTC. It specifies CASSDKNRGYTF.

The J gene is TRBJ2-5, the V gene TRBV28; 9 bases match TRBD1. The CDR3 length is 16 residues. Germline CDR1 and CDR2: MDHEN and SYDVKM. V was clipped by 7 bases and J by 0 bases; unmatched bases: 9. CDR3 bases: TGTGCCAGCAAAACCGGGACAGGGATCTACCAAGAGACCCAGTACTTC. Its protein product is CASKTGTGIYQETQYF.